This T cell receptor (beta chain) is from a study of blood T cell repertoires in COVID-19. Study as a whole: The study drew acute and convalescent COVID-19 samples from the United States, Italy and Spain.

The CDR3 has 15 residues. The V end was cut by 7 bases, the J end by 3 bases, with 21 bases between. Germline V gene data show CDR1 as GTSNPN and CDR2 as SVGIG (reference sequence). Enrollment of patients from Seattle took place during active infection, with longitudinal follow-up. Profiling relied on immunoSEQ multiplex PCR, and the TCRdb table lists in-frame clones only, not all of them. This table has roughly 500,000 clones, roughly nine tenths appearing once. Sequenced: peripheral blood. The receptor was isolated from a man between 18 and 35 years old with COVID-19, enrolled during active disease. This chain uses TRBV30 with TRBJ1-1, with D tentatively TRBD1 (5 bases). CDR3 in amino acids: CASSRPQGKDTEAFF. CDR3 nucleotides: TGTGCCTCCTCCCGCCCCCAGGGTAAGGACACTGAAGCTTTCTTT.